Each of the 26 T cell receptor beta chains below was sequenced from the same sample in a study of blood T cell repertoires in COVID-19. Produced via immunoSEQ multiplex PCR; TCRdb's table is partial and in-frame only. The table records around 260,000 clones, about four fifths of them present only once. Material for sequencing was peripheral blood. The receptors originated from a person aged 65 to 79 with COVID-19, enrolled during active disease.

The chain has TRBV19 and TRBJ2-3, with 8 bases matching TRBD1. CDR1 is LNHDA and CDR2 is SQIVND in the germline V gene (reference sequence). J lost 1 base, V lost 10 bases, and 7 bases had no gene match. The CDR3 loop spans 14 amino acids. CDR3 sequence (DNA): TGTGCCACCTCGGGACAGGCGCGCACAGATACGCAGTATTTT. Its protein product is CATSGQARTDTQYF.

The V gene is TRBV27, the J gene TRBJ2-7; D unclear. The CDR3 loop spans 15 amino acids. Germline-derived CDR1 and CDR2 are MNHEY and SMNVEV (reference sequence). V lost 1 base and J lost 0, with 10 bases in between. Here the CDR3 reads CASSLYGRLSYEQYF. The CDR3 nucleotides read TGTGCCAGCAGTTTATATGGGCGCCTCTCCTACGAGCAGTACTTC.

The rearrangement links TRBV27 to TRBJ2-3; TRBD1 might be the D (6 bases). CDR1 is MNHEY and CDR2 is SMNVEV in the germline V gene (reference sequence). The V gene lost 5 bases and the J gene lost 0 bases, with 15 bases spanning the gap. The CDR3 consists of 16 residues. CDR3 nucleotide sequence: TGTGCCAGCAGTCACAGCCCCAGGGGTAGCACAGATACGCAGTATTTT. Translated, it gives CASSHSPRGSTDTQYF.

This sequence joins TRBV28 and TRBJ1-6; D unresolved. Germline-derived CDR1 and CDR2 are MDHEN and SYDVKM. V lost 6 bases to trimming and J lost 10 bases, with 19 bases between them. This CDR3 comprises 15 residues. CDR3 protein: CASSKTRNIGSPLHF. The CDR3 nucleotides read TGTGCCAGCAGCAAAACTCGTAACATCGGGTCACCCCTCCACTTT. Together with reference TRBV28 and TRBJ1-6, the CDR3 gives the full variable domain: DVKVTQSSRYLVKRTGEKVFLECVQDMDHENMFWYRQDPGLGLRLIYFSYDVKMKEKGDIPEGYSVSREKKERFSLILESASTNQTSMYLCASSKTRNIGSPLHFGNGTRLTVT.

V and J are TRBV20-1 and TRBJ1-2, with unresolved D. V was trimmed by 5 bases and J by 6 bases, leaving 10 bases between them. Germline CDR1 reads DFQATT; CDR2 reads SNEGSKA (reference sequence). This CDR3 has 11 residues. CDR3 DNA: TGCAGTGCTCATCGCAGAAATGGCTACACCTTC. Translated: CSAHRRNGYTF.

The chain is built from TRBV6-1 and TRBJ1-2; D not resolved. V lost 3 bases, J lost 7 bases, and 6 bases lay in between. CDR1 and CDR2 (germline): MNHNS, SASEGT. The CDR3 is 11 amino acids. Here the CDR3 DNA reads TGTGCCAGCAGTGAGTGGAGTGGCTACACCTTC. Protein product: CASSEWSGYTF.

The genes are TRBV7-9 and TRBJ2-3; 9 positions match TRBD2. From germline, CDR1 is SEHNR and CDR2 FQNEAQ (reference sequence). This CDR3 comprises 16 residues. V trimming: 5 bases; J trimming: 1 base; junction bases outside the gene matches: 7. The CDR3, as DNA: TGTGCCAGCAGCCCAAATATAGCGGGGGGCACAGATACGCAGTATTTT. Translation gives CASSPNIAGGTDTQYF.

The chain uses TRBV19 and TRBJ2-3; the D gene is possibly TRBD2 (6 bases). Between the trimmed V and J ends, which lost 7 bases and 2 bases, there was a span of 13 bases. CDR3 size: 14 residues. Per germline, CDR1 LNHDA and CDR2 SQIVND (reference sequence). CDR3 bases: TGTGCCAGTACGGCGGGGCCAACCACAGATACGCAGTATTTT. It specifies CASTAGPTTDTQYF.

The genes are TRBV11-2 and TRBJ2-3, with D perhaps TRBD1 (7 bases). The germline V gene has CDR1 SGHAT and CDR2 FQNNGV. The CDR3 is 15 residues long. V dropped 0 bases and J dropped 2 bases, with 9 bases sitting between them. The CDR3 spells CASSLDRGATDTQYF. The DNA for the CDR3 is TGTGCCAGCAGCTTAGACAGGGGGGCCACAGATACGCAGTATTTT.

This clone appeared once. The genes are TRBV19 and TRBJ2-5; 10 positions agree with TRBD2. The trim removed 8 bases at V and 4 bases at J, leaving 4 bases unmatched. The CDR3 covers 13 residues. Per the germline V gene, CDR1 is LNHDA and CDR2 is SQIVND (reference sequence). The CDR3 here is CASAGTSVETQYF. In DNA, the CDR3 is TGTGCCAGTGCCGGGACTAGCGTAGAGACCCAGTACTTC.

The chain links TRBV19 to TRBJ2-2, with TRBD1 matching 12 bases. This CDR3 is 18 amino acids long. Trimming removed 2 bases from V and 5 bases from J; junction bases left unmatched: 9. Looked up from germline, CDR1 is LNHDA and CDR2 is SQIVND (reference sequence). The CDR3 reads CASSILGQGATATGELFF. CDR3 DNA: TGTGCCAGTAGTATACTGGGACAGGGGGCAACAGCGACCGGGGAGCTGTTTTTT.

The J gene is TRBJ2-3, the V gene TRBV28, with 7 bases aligning to TRBD1. This CDR3 comprises 16 residues. Germline CDR1 is MDHEN and CDR2 is SYDVKM. Germline trimming cut 6 bases from V and 0 bases from J; bases unmatched to any gene: 9. CDR3 DNA: TGTGCCAGCAGGCGCCGCCGGGACAGTAGCACAGATACGCAGTATTTT. The encoded protein is CASRRRRDSSTDTQYF.

This clone has a single count. This chain connects TRBV3-1 (or the pseudogene TRBV3-2) to TRBJ2-5; TRBD2 aligns across 14 bases. CDR1 and CDR2 from the germline V gene are LGHDT and YNNKEL (reference sequence). The CDR3 loop spans 16 amino acids. The junction had 5 bases not matched to a gene; V was cut back by 3 bases and J by 5 bases. CDR3 loop: CASSQGTSGRGETQYF. The CDR3 nucleotides read TGTGCCAGCAGCCAGGGGACTAGCGGGAGAGGGGAGACCCAGTACTTC.

V and J are TRBV11-2 and TRBJ2-1; D perhaps matches TRBD2 (5 bases). From germline, CDR1 is SGHAT and CDR2 FQNNGV. With 3 bases removed from V and 6 bases from J, the gap between germline ends came to 12 bases. The CDR3 has 14 amino acids. The CDR3 loop reads CASSFFRGSNEQFF. CDR3 bases: TGTGCCAGCAGCTTTTTTCGGGGATCCAATGAGCAGTTCTTC.

V and J are TRBV28 and TRBJ2-1, with D tentatively TRBD2 (5 bases). The CDR3 consists of 13 residues. V was clipped by 6 bases and J by 10 bases, with 16 bases between them. CDR1 is MDHEN and CDR2 is SYDVKM in the germline V gene. CDR3 region: CASRASFGTEQFF. The CDR3, as DNA: TGTGCCAGCAGGGCTAGCTTTGGAACCGAGCAGTTCTTC.

This clone has a handful of counts. V gene TRBV2 combines with J gene TRBJ1-5; perhaps TRBD1 as D (5 bases). The V gene lost 4 bases and the J gene lost 7 bases, with 11 bases spanning the gap. The germline CDR1 and CDR2 sequences are SNHLY and FYNNEI. CDR3 length: 13 amino acids. The CDR3 reads CASSAAGKQPQHF. CDR3 DNA sequence: TGTGCCAGCAGTGCGGCAGGGAAGCAGCCCCAGCATTTT.

The genes are TRBV5-4 and TRBJ1-2; D is possibly TRBD1 (6 bases). The CDR3 consists of 13 residues. V was pared by 3 bases and J by 2 bases, with 8 bases between. Germline V gives CDR1 SGHNT, CDR2 YYREEE (reference sequence). The CDR3 protein is CASSYGQNYGYTF. In nucleotides, the CDR3 is TGTGCCAGCAGCTACGGACAGAACTATGGCTACACCTTC.

The J gene is TRBJ2-1, the V gene TRBV3-1 (or the pseudogene TRBV3-2), with 10 bases lining up with TRBD1. The CDR3 is 16 residues long. V was clipped by 4 bases and J by 0 bases; unmatched bases: 3. From germline, CDR1 is LGHDT and CDR2 YNNKEL (reference sequence). The CDR3 reads CASSRDRGFSYNEQFF. CDR3 in DNA: TGTGCCAGCAGCCGGGACAGGGGTTTCTCCTACAATGAGCAGTTCTTC.

V and J are TRBV6-6 and TRBJ1-5; D unclear. Deletions cut 0 bases from V and 5 bases from J, with 8 bases between. Germline V CDR1 and CDR2: MNHNY, SVGAGI (reference sequence). CDR3 length: 14 residues. The CDR3, as DNA: TGTGCCAGCAGTTACTCGGGGAGGGATCAGCCCCAGCATTTT. Residues: CASSYSGRDQPQHF.

CDR3 DNA sequence: TGTGCCAGCATCGGGGAAGGATATTACACTGAAGCTTTCTTT. Encoded protein: CASIGEGYYTEAFF. The V and J genes are TRBV28 and TRBJ1-1; D gene uncertain. Germline values: CDR1 MDHEN, CDR2 SYDVKM. The length of the CDR3 is 14 residues. Trimming shortened V by 7 bases and J by 3 bases, and 15 bases separated the two germline ends.

This clone turned up a few times. The J gene is TRBJ1-5, the V gene TRBV7-8; D gene uncertain. The CDR3 consists of 14 residues. V gave up 1 base and J gave up 7 bases, with 11 bases separating them. Germline CDR1 SGHVS, CDR2 FQNEAQ. The CDR3 bases are TGTGCCAGCAGCTTAGTTCCCGGCGGGCAGCCCCAGCATTTT. As protein: CASSLVPGGQPQHF.

The V call is TRBV18, the J call TRBJ2-7; the match to TRBD1 covers 7 bases. This CDR3 has 15 amino acids. Trimming at V came to 3 bases and at J to 5 bases, leaving 10 bases not matched to a gene. Germline CDR1 KGHSH, CDR2 LQKENI. CDR3 nucleotides: TGTGCCAGCTCACCTCAGACAGGGTTGTTCAACGAGCAGTACTTC. Its protein is CASSPQTGLFNEQYF.

The chain combines TRBV28 with TRBJ2-6; 10 bases line up with TRBD2. With 7 bases clipped from V and 0 bases from J, the junction kept 3 bases outside the gene matches. The V gene's germline CDR1 is MDHEN and CDR2 SYDVKM. The CDR3 runs 16 residues. CDR3 region: CASTEREGSGANVLTF. CDR3 nucleotide sequence: TGTGCCAGCACCGAGCGGGAGGGCTCTGGGGCCAACGTCCTGACTTTC.

The chain joins TRBV10-3 to TRBJ1-2; D uncertain. There are 14 residues in the CDR3. Between the trimmed V and J ends, which lost 8 bases and 4 bases, there was a span of 17 bases. The germline CDR1 and CDR2 sequences are ENHRY and SYGVKD. The CDR3 loop reads CAIGTAEGVYGYTF. The DNA of the CDR3 is TGTGCCATCGGAACCGCCGAGGGCGTCTATGGCTACACCTTC.

This rearrangement joins TRBV20-1 to TRBJ2-7; 8 bases fit TRBD1. CDR1 and CDR2 from the germline V gene are DFQATT and SNEGSKA (reference sequence). V lost 3 bases, J lost 7 bases, and 11 bases stayed unmatched. This CDR3 region has 14 residues. The CDR3 is CSASRGTGRSEQYF. The CDR3 DNA follows: TGCAGTGCTAGTCGGGGGACAGGTCGATCGGAGCAGTACTTC.

This sequence joins TRBV10-3 and TRBJ1-1, with D perhaps TRBD1 (6 bases). V lost 6 bases and J 3 bases, leaving 11 bases between the germline ends. Germline V gene sequence: CDR1 ENHRY, CDR2 SYGVKD. The CDR3 covers 13 residues. As DNA, the CDR3 is TGTGCCATCAGAGGTACAGGGTACACTGAAGCTTTCTTT. Its protein product is CAIRGTGYTEAFF.